Presented here are 5 T cell receptor beta chains from one specimen sequenced in a study of blood T cell repertoires in COVID-19. The protocol was immunoSEQ multiplex PCR, while the TCRdb copy is restricted to in-frame clones and leaves out a portion. The sample lists hundreds of thousands of clones; 70% to 90% were seen once. The source material was peripheral blood. Source of these receptors: a human donor in a cohort sampled during active COVID-19.

The V call is TRBV9, the J call TRBJ1-6, with D uncertain. The CDR3 covers 14 residues. Per the germline V gene, CDR1 is SGDLS and CDR2 is YYNGEE. Trimming removed 4 bases at V and 10 bases at J, with 15 bases between. CDR3 amino acids: CASSPGPGASPLHF. The DNA of the CDR3 is TGTGCCAGCAGCCCCGGACCGGGAGCCTCACCCCTCCACTTT.

The chain joins TRBV19 to TRBJ1-6; 11 nucleotides line up with TRBD1. The CDR3 length is 14 residues. The V gene's germline CDR1 is LNHDA and CDR2 SQIVND (reference sequence). J gave up 9 bases and V 5 bases, and 3 bases lay outside the gene matches. CDR3 protein: CASSGTGGSSPLHF. The CDR3 DNA is TGTGCCAGTAGTGGGACAGGGGGGAGTTCACCCCTCCACTTT.

The J gene is TRBJ2-7, the V gene TRBV4-1; D remains unclear. V lost 7 bases, J lost 2 bases, and 18 bases lay in between. This CDR3 comprises 15 residues. Germline CDR1 MGHRA, CDR2 YSYEKL. CDR3 sequence: CASTESPTTPYEQYF. In nucleotides, the CDR3 is TGCGCCAGCACTGAGTCGCCCACCACCCCCTACGAGCAGTACTTC.

V is TRBV6-5 and J is TRBJ2-6; D gene unclear. Germline V gives CDR1 MNHEY, CDR2 SVGAGI. CDR3 length: 14 amino acids. Trimming cost V 5 bases and J 2 bases, with 7 bases left between them. CDR3 in DNA: TGTGCCAGCAGTCTCACGGCTGGGGCCAACGTCCTGACTTTC. Its protein is CASSLTAGANVLTF.

This clone has a handful of counts. The rearrangement links TRBV10-3 to TRBJ1-1, with 12 bases that match TRBD1. The CDR3 covers 14 residues. Germline V gene sequence: CDR1 ENHRY, CDR2 SYGVKD. The V gene end was trimmed by 7 bases and the J gene end by 4 bases; junction bases not matched to a gene: 4. The CDR3 sequence: CAINRDRGRTEAFF. CDR3 DNA sequence: TGTGCCATCAACAGGGACAGGGGGCGCACTGAAGCTTTCTTT.